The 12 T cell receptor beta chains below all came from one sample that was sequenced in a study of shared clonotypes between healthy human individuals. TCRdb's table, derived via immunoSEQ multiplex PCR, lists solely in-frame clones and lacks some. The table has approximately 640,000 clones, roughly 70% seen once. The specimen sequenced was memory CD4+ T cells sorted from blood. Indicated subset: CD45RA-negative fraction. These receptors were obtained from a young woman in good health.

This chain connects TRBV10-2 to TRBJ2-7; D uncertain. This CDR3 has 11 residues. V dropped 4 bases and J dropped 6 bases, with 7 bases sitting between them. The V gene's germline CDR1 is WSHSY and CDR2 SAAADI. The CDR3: CASSAVAEQYF. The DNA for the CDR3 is TGCGCCAGCAGTGCAGTAGCCGAGCAGTACTTC.

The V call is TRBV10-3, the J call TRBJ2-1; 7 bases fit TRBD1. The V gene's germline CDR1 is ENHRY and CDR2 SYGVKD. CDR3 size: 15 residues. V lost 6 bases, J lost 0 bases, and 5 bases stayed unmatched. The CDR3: CAISSDRSSYNEQFF. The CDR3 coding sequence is TGTGCCATCAGCTCGGACAGGAGCTCCTACAATGAGCAGTTCTTC.

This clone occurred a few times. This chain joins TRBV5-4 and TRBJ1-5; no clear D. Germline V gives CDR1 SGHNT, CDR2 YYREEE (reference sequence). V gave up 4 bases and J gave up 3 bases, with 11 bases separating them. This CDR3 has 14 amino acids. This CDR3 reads CASSSLGDNQPQHF. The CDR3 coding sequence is TGTGCCAGCAGCAGCTTGGGCGACAATCAGCCCCAGCATTTT.

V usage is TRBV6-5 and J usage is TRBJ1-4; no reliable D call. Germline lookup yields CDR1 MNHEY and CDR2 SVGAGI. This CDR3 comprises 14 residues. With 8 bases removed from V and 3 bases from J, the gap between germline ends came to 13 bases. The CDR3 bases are TGTGCCAGCTCCTCCGGTTGGGCTAATGAAAAACTGTTTTTT. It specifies CASSSGWANEKLFF.

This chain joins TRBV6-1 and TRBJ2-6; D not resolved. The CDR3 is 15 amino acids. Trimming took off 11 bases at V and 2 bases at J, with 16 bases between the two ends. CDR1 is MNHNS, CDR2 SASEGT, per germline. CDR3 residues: CAGYAQNPGANVLTF. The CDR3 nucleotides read TGTGCCGGATACGCACAGAACCCTGGGGCCAACGTCCTGACTTTC.

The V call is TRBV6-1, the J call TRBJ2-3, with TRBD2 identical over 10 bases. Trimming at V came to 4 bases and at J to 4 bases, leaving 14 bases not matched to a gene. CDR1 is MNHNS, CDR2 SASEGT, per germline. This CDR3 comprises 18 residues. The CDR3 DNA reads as TGTGCCAGCAGTGTACGTATGCTAGCGGGAGAAGGGCCAGATACGCAGTATTTT. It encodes CASSVRMLAGEGPDTQYF.

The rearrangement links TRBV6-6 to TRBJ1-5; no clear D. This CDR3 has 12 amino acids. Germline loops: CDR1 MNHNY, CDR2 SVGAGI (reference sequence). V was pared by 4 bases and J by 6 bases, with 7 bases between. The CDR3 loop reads CASSLVGQPQHF. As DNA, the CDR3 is TGTGCCAGCAGTTTAGTTGGTCAGCCCCAGCATTTT.

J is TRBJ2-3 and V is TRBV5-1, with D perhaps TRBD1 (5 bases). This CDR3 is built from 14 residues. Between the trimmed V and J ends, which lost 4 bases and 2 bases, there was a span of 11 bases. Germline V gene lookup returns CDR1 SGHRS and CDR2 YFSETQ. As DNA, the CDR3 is TGCGCCAGCAGCCTACAGGAGCCCACAGATACGCAGTATTTT. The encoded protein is CASSLQEPTDTQYF.

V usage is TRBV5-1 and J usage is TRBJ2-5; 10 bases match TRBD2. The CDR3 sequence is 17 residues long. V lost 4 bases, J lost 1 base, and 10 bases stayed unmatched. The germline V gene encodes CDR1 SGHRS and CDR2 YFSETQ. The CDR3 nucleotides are TGCGCCAGCAGCACACAATCTAGCGGGAGTTTCCAAGAGACCCAGTACTTC. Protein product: CASSTQSSGSFQETQYF.

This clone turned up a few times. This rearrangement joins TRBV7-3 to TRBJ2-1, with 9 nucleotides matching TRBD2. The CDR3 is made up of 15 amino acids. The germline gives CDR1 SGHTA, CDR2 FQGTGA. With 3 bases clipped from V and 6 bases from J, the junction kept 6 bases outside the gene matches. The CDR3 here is CASSLYSGSINEQFF. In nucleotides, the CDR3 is TGTGCCAGCAGCTTGTATAGCGGGAGTATCAATGAGCAGTTCTTC.

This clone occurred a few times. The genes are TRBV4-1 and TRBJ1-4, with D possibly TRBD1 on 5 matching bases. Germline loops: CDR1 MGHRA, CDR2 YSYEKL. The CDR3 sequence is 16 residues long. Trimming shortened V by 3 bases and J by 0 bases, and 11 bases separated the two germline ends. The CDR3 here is CASSHRWGSTNEKLFF. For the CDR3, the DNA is TGCGCCAGCAGCCACCGTTGGGGGTCAACTAATGAAAAACTGTTTTTT.

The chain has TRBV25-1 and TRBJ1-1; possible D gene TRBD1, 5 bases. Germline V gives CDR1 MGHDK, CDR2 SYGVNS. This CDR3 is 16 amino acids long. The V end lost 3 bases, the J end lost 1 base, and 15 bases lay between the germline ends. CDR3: CASSENIGHKNTEAFF. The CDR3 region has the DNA TGTGCCAGCAGTGAGAATATCGGACACAAGAACACTGAAGCTTTCTTT.